These T cell receptor beta chains were read from a single sample in a study of T cells after yellow fever vaccination. TCRdb reanalysed the 5' RACE reads using MiXCR and keeps one entry per CDR3 protein. The repertoire consists of hundreds of thousands of distinct CDR3 sequences, with roughly 14% occurring once and the leading ten covering about an eighth. Sequences were derived from PBMCs, sampled on the day of the yellow fever booster vaccination. The receptors were sampled from a man aged 30-40 years who received the YFV17D yellow fever vaccine. The CDR3 runs from the conserved cysteine through the conserved F or W. D genes are given only for firm matches. Clone size is stated in some rows and not others, as once, few, many or a class when expanded.

j_call clone_size d_call v_call cdr3_aa cdr3_nt
TRBJ2-1 - TRBD2 TRBV6-5 CASSYSGGRAGGNEQFF TGTGCCAGCAGTTACTCCGGCGGGAGGGCCGGGGGGAATGAGCAGTTCTTC
TRBJ2-6 few - TRBV12-5 CATRDSGANVLTF TGTGCTACCAGGGATTCAGGGGCCAACGTCCTGACTTTC
TRBJ2-1 - TRBD2 TRBV7-8 CASSSRLARSYNEQFF TGTGCCAGCAGCTCTAGACTAGCGCGGAGTTACAATGAGCAGTTCTTC
TRBJ1-1 few TRBD1 TRBV29-1 CSVHRGNRAFF TGCAGCGTCCACAGGGGTAATCGAGCTTTCTTT
TRBJ2-7 many - TRBV5-1 CASSLGGTYEQYF TGTGCCAGCAGTTTAGGGGGAACCTACGAGCAGTACTTC
TRBJ2-1 few TRBD2 TRBV11-1 CASSTLRALEASGRNDEQFF TGTGCCAGCAGTACTTTAAGGGCCCTTGAGGCTAGCGGGAGGAACGATGAGCAGTTCTTC
TRBJ1-5 - - TRBV19 CASSSAAFSNQPPHF TGTGCCAGTAGCTCGGCAGCGTTTAGCAATCAGCCCCCGCATTTT
TRBJ2-4 few - TRBV7-2 CASSPRAPLAKNIQYF TGTGCCAGCAGCCCGAGGGCCCCTCTAGCCAAAAACATTCAGTACTTC
TRBJ2-5 - TRBD2 TRBV5-4 CASTSLAGGEKTQYF TGTGCCAGCACGTCACTAGCGGGAGGAGAAAAGACCCAGTACTTC
TRBJ1-4 few - TRBV5-1 CASKAMWGTNEKLFF TGCGCCAGCAAGGCAATGTGGGGCACTAATGAAAAACTGTTTTTT
TRBJ2-1 - - TRBV7-2 CASSLASGLYNEQFF TGTGCCAGCAGCTTAGCGTCGGGACTGTACAATGAGCAGTTCTTC
TRBJ2-1 few - TRBV28 CASLESYNEQFF TGTGCCAGCCTAGAATCCTACAATGAGCAGTTCTTC
TRBJ1-6 few - TRBV18 CASSPALQDGSPLHF TGTGCCAGCTCACCCGCCCTACAGGACGGTTCACCCCTCCACTTT
TRBJ2-5 few TRBD2 TRBV7-2 CASSSQGSGRVQETQYF TGTGCCAGCAGCTCCCAGGGTAGCGGGAGGGTCCAAGAGACCCAGTACTTC
TRBJ2-1 few TRBD2 TRBV15 CATRDGLAGEQFF TGTGCCACGAGAGATGGGCTAGCGGGAGAGCAGTTCTTC
TRBJ2-1 - - TRBV30 CAWSVWLENNEQFF TGTGCCTGGAGTGTATGGCTAGAGAACAATGAGCAGTTCTTC
TRBJ1-2 few TRBD1 TRBV7-2 CASSSSGGGYGYTF TGTGCCAGCAGCTCGTCAGGGGGCGGCTATGGCTACACCTTC
TRBJ2-5 many - TRBV29-1 CSALGGEQPAQETQYF TGCAGCGCACTAGGTGGGGAGCAACCCGCTCAAGAGACCCAGTACTTC
TRBJ2-7 - TRBD2 TRBV7-9 CASSPGRAGYEQYF TGTGCCAGCAGCCCCGGGAGGGCCGGCTACGAGCAGTACTTC
TRBJ2-5 few TRBD1 TRBV3-1 CASSPSGTGGRETQYF TGTGCCAGCAGCCCCTCCGGGACAGGGGGTAGGGAGACCCAGTACTTC
TRBJ2-1 - TRBD1 TRBV7-2 CASTRNLRTGGQEQFF TGTGCCAGCACCCGTAACCTTCGGACAGGTGGTCAGGAGCAGTTCTTC
TRBJ2-1 few TRBD2 TRBV7-2 CASRRTRDQAGNEQFF TGTGCCAGCAGGCGTACCCGGGACCAAGCGGGGAATGAGCAGTTCTTC
TRBJ1-1 - - TRBV19 CATSPQGPSGTEAFF TGTGCCACTAGTCCCCAGGGGCCGTCTGGCACTGAAGCTTTCTTT